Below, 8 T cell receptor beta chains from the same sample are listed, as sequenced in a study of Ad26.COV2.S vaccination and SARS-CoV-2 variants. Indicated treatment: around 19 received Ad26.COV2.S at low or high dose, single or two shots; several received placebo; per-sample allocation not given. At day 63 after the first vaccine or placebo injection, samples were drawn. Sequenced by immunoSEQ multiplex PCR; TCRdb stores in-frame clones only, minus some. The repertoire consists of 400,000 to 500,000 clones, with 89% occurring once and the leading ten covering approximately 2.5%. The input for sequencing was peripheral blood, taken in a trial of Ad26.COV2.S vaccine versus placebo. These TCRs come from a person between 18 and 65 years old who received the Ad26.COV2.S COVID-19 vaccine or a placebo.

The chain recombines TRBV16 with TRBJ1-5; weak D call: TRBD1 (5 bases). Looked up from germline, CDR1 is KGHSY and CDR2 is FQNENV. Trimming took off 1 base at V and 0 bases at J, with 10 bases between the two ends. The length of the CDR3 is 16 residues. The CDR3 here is CASSQWIRGSNQPQHF. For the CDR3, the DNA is TGTGCCAGCAGCCAATGGATAAGGGGTAGCAATCAGCCCCAGCATTTT.

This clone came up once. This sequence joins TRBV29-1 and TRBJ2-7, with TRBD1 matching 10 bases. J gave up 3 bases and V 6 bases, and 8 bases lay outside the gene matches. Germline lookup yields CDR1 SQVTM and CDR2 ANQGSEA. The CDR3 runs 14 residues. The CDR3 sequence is CSVGDRGKHYEQYF. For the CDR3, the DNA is TGCAGCGTGGGGGACAGGGGAAAACACTACGAGCAGTACTTC.

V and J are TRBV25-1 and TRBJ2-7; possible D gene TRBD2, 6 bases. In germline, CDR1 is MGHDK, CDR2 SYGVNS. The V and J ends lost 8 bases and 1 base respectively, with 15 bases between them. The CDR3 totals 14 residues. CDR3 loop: CASGAGLLSYEQYF. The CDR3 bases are TGTGCCAGCGGTGCGGGGTTATTGTCCTACGAGCAGTACTTC.

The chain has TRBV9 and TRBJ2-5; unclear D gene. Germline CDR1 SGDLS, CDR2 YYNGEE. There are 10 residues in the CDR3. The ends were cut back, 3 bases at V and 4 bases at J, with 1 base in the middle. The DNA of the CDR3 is TGTGCCAGCAGCGGAGAGACCCAGTACTTC. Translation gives CASSGETQYF.

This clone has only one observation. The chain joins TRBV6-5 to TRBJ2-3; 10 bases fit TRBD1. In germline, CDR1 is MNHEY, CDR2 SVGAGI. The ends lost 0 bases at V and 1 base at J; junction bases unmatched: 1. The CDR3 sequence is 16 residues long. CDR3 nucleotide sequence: TGTGCCAGCAGTTACTCAGGGACAGGGGGCACAGATACGCAGTATTTT. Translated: CASSYSGTGGTDTQYF.

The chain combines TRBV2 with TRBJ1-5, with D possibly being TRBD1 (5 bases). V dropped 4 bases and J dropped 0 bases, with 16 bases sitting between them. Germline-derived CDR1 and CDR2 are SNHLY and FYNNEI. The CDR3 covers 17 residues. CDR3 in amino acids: CASSGSKQVLSNQPQHF. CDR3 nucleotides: TGTGCCAGCAGTGGAAGTAAACAGGTCCTTAGCAATCAGCCCCAGCATTTT.

The CDR3: CASSSGGDNSNEQFF. For the CDR3, the DNA is TGTGCCAGCTCATCAGGGGGCGACAATTCGAATGAGCAGTTCTTC. This rearrangement joins TRBV18 to TRBJ2-1, with TRBD1 matching over 8 bases. The V gene end was trimmed by 5 bases and the J gene end by 7 bases; junction bases not matched to a gene: 10. The CDR3 runs to 15 residues. The germline gives CDR1 KGHSH, CDR2 LQKENI.

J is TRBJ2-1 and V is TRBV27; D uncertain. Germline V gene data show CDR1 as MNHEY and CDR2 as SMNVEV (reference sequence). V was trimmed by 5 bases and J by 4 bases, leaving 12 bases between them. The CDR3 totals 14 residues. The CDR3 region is CASSPVAQYNEQFF. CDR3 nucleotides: TGTGCCAGCAGTCCGGTCGCACAATACAATGAGCAGTTCTTC.